Each of the 14 T cell receptor beta chains below was sequenced from the same sample in a study of T cells in Graves' hyperthyroidism and ophthalmopathy. Amplified regions were TCR beta CDR3 sequences from RNA transcripts. First-round RT-PCR of the TCR CDR3 relied on the HTBI primer set. MiXCR, applied by TCRdb to the multiplex PCR reads, yields one record per CDR3 protein. Of about 290,000 distinct CDR3 sequences in the sample, around 20% were seen once. Sequencing was performed on blood. The receptors were gathered from a man aged 45-65 years with Graves' ophthalmopathy.

To note about this clonotype: The DNA is omitted, as the CDR3 cannot be located on it reliably, and the CDR3 follows TCRdb's listing. The chain is built from TRBV7-2 and TRBJ1-3. Looked up from germline, CDR1 is SGHTA and CDR2 is FQGNSA. Counting both end residues, the CDR3 totals 22 amino acids. Here the CDR3 reads CASSSGRDETYEQYFGPDTIYF.

This chain joins TRBV28 and TRBJ2-3; D gene uncertain. V was pared by 4 bases and J by 6 bases, with 5 bases between. The CDR3 contains 11 residues. CDR1 is MDHEN, CDR2 SYDVKM, per germline. CDR3 DNA sequence: TGTGCCAGCAGTTACGCGGATACGCAGTATTTT. This codes for CASSYADTQYF. Full variable domain (rest looked up from reference TRBV28 and TRBJ2-3): DVKVTQSSRYLVKRTGEKVFLECVQDMDHENMFWYRQDPGLGLRLIYFSYDVKMKEKGDIPEGYSVSREKKERFSLILESASTNQTSMYLCASSYADTQYFGPGTRLTVL.

The chain uses TRBV18 and TRBJ1-1, with TRBD1 matching over 9 bases. Unmatched junction bases numbered 7, after V lost 3 bases and J lost 5 bases. The CDR3 has 15 residues. Germline CDR1 reads KGHSH; CDR2 reads LQKENI. This chain's CDR3 is CASSPTDRGGTEAFF. CDR3 bases: TGTGCCAGCTCACCGACAGACAGGGGGGGGACTGAAGCTTTCTTT.

This clonotype was detected ten times or more. The rearrangement joins TRBV20-1 to TRBJ2-5; D not resolved. Germline CDR1 and CDR2: DFQATT and SNEGSKA (reference sequence). Trimming removed 0 bases at V and 5 bases at J, with 1 base between. CDR3 size: 10 residues. CDR3 nucleotides: TGCAGTGCTAGAGATGAGACCCAGTACTTC. It yields the protein CSARDETQYF.

This clonotype has a count of ten or more. The chain uses TRBV5-1 and TRBJ2-3, with a possible D match to TRBD1 (5 bases). V lost 0 bases and J lost 2, with 10 bases in between. Germline V lookup: CDR1 SGHRS, CDR2 YFSETQ. This CDR3 comprises 15 residues. Written as DNA, the CDR3 is TGCGCCAGCAGCTTGGAGGGCAGGGTCACAGATACGCAGTATTTT. Translating gives CASSLEGRVTDTQYF. Using reference TRBV5-1 and TRBJ2-3 for the parts outside the CDR3, the full variable domain is KAGVTQTPRYLIKTRGQQVTLSCSPISGHRSVSWYQQTPGQGLQFLFEYFSETQRNKGNFPGRFSGRQFSNSRSEMNVSTLELGDSALYLCASSLEGRVTDTQYFGPGTRLTVL.

The table lists this clonotype with many counts. The CDR3 nucleotides read TGTGCCAGCAGCTCCGAGCGGGGGAGCTCCTACGAGCAGTACTTC. This translates into CASSSERGSSYEQYF. The chain recombines TRBV28 with TRBJ2-7, with 8 bases matching TRBD2. Germline V gene sequence: CDR1 MDHEN, CDR2 SYDVKM. This CDR3 has 15 amino acids. Unmatched junction bases numbered 7, after V lost 6 bases and J lost 0 bases. Filled out from reference TRBV28 and TRBJ2-7, the complete variable domain reads DVKVTQSSRYLVKRTGEKVFLECVQDMDHENMFWYRQDPGLGLRLIYFSYDVKMKEKGDIPEGYSVSREKKERFSLILESASTNQTSMYLCASSSERGSSYEQYFGPGTRLTVT.

This clonotype was observed many times. The rearrangement links TRBV12-3 or TRBV12-4 to TRBJ1-5; D not certain. V lost 5 bases and J 2 bases, leaving 10 bases between the germline ends. There are 14 residues in the CDR3. The CDR3 DNA reads TGTGCCAGCAGTAAAATTGGGGGCAATCAGCCCCAGCATTTT. Amino acid sequence: CASSKIGGNQPQHF.

The sample holds many counts of this clonotype. This chain links TRBV2 with TRBJ1-4; D perhaps matches TRBD1 (5 bases). CDR1 is SNHLY, CDR2 FYNNEI, per germline. This CDR3 has 15 residues. V lost 6 bases and J lost 0, with 11 bases in between. CDR3 loop: CASRGLASTNEKLFF. Here the CDR3 DNA reads TGTGCCAGCAGGGGGCTTGCCTCAACTAATGAAAAACTGTTTTTT.

In its sample, this clonotype was seen many times. This chain uses TRBV28 with TRBJ2-3, with 8 bases fitting TRBD1. The CDR3 loop spans 15 amino acids. CDR1 and CDR2 from the germline V gene are MDHEN and SYDVKM. The V and J ends lost 10 bases and 2 bases, in that order; junction bases with no gene match: 11. CDR3 amino acids: CATSMPGGPTDTQYF. CDR3 DNA: TGTGCCACCTCCATGCCAGGGGGCCCCACAGATACGCAGTATTTT. Together with reference TRBV28 and TRBJ2-3, the CDR3 gives the full variable domain: DVKVTQSSRYLVKRTGEKVFLECVQDMDHENMFWYRQDPGLGLRLIYFSYDVKMKEKGDIPEGYSVSREKKERFSLILESASTNQTSMYLCATSMPGGPTDTQYFGPGTRLTVL.

This rearrangement joins TRBV14 to TRBJ2-2; D is ambiguous. Trimming pared 1 base from V and 0 bases from J, leaving 12 bases between. The CDR3 is 17 residues long. Germline loops: CDR1 SGHDN, CDR2 FVKESK. The CDR3 bases are TGTGCCAGCAGCCAAGTTTTCGGGCTTTCGAACACCGGGGAGCTGTTTTTT. Its translation: CASSQVFGLSNTGELFF.

The chain combines TRBV4-2 with TRBJ2-3; D is tentatively TRBD1 or TRBD2 (6 bases each). V was cut by 0 bases and J by 3 bases, with 16 bases left in between. This CDR3 has 17 amino acids. Germline V gives CDR1 LGHNA, CDR2 YNFKEQ. This CDR3 reads CASSQDGPRGPTDTQYF. The DNA for the CDR3 is TGTGCCAGCAGCCAAGACGGACCCCGGGGGCCTACAGATACGCAGTATTTT.

This clonotype was detected ten times or more. The chain has TRBV30 and TRBJ1-5; no definite D call. The germline V and J ends were trimmed by 3 bases and 0 bases, with 6 bases remaining between them. The CDR3 has 13 amino acids. Germline assignment: CDR1 GTSNPN and CDR2 SVGIG (reference sequence). DNA of the CDR3: TGTGCCTGGAGGACGAATAGCAATCAGCCCCAGCATTTT. It specifies CAWRTNSNQPQHF.

This clonotype was found a few times. Given the absence of the conserved phenylalanine or tryptophan at the CDR3 end, a read error is likely. This chain links TRBV6-2 or TRBV6-3 with TRBJ1-5; D call uncertain. The CDR3 loop spans 13 amino acids. CDR1 and CDR2 from the germline V gene are MNHEY and SVGEGT. Trimming pared 5 bases from V and 5 bases from J, leaving 10 bases between. The CDR3 sequence: CASSPDPDQPQHL. The CDR3 coding sequence is TGTGCCAGCAGTCCTGATCCGGATCAGCCCCAGCATCTT.

This clonotype was seen ten or more times. The chain combines TRBV11-3 with TRBJ2-2; TRBD1 is a possible D gene (5 bases). V lost 4 bases and J lost 6, with 6 bases in between. Germline CDR1 is SGHNT and CDR2 is YENEEA. CDR3 size: 12 residues. The CDR3 loop reads CASSWTPGELFF. The CDR3 nucleotides read TGTGCCAGCAGCTGGACACCCGGGGAGCTGTTTTTT.